This T cell receptor beta chain was observed in a study of blood T cell repertoires in COVID-19. Across the whole study: The analysed material was cDNA or gDNA that came from T cells, B-cell-depleted T cells, or PBMCs.

Data came from immunoSEQ multiplex PCR; TCRdb stores just in-frame clones and leaves some out. Among about 320,000 clones listed, 89% were seen once. The germline V gene encodes CDR1 LGHNT and CDR2 FRNRAP. The CDR3 has 17 amino acids. Trimming took 6 bases from V and 2 from J; bases not matched to a gene: 13. This clonotype was sampled from a man between 60 and 75 years old who had recovered from COVID-19. The source material was PBMCs or T cells enriched from blood (not recorded which). The V and J genes are TRBV12-5 and TRBJ2-5; 9 bases are shared with TRBD2. The CDR3 region has the DNA TGTGCTAGTGGCCCACTGGTCCTAGCGGGAAGGCAAGAGACCCAGTACTTC. The encoded protein is CASGPLVLAGRQETQYF.